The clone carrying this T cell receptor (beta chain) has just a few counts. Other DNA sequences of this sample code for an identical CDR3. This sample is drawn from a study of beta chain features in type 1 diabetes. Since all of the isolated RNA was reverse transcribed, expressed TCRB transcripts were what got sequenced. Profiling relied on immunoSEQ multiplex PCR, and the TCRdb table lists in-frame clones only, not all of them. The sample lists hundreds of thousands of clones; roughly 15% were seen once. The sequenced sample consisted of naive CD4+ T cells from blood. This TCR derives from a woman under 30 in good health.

Written as DNA, the CDR3 is TGTGCCAGCAGTTCTGGCTACTATGGCTACACCTTC. Amino acid sequence: CASSSGYYGYTF. J is TRBJ1-2 and V is TRBV28; D gene unclear. Germline CDR1 MDHEN, CDR2 SYDVKM. CDR3 length: 12 residues. Trimming took 4 bases from V and 3 from J, leaving 6 bases between them.